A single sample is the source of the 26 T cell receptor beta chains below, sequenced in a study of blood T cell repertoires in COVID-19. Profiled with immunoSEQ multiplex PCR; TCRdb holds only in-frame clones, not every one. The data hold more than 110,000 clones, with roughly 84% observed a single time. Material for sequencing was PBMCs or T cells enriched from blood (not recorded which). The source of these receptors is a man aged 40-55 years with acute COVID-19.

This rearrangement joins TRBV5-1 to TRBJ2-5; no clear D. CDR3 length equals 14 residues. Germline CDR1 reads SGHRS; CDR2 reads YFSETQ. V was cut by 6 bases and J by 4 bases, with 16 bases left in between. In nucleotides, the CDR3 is TGCGCCAGCACCCTTGATCCGGGTGGAGAGACCCAGTACTTC. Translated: CASTLDPGGETQYF. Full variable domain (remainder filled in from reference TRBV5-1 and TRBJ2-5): KAGVTQTPRYLIKTRGQQVTLSCSPISGHRSVSWYQQTPGQGLQFLFEYFSETQRNKGNFPGRFSGRQFSNSRSEMNVSTLELGDSALYLCASTLDPGGETQYFGPGTRLLVL.

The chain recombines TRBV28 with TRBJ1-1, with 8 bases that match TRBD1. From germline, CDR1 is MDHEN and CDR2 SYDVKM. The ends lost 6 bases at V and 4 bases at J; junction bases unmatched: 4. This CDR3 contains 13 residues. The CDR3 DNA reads TGTGCCAGCAGGGGGGACAGGACCACTGAAGCTTTCTTT. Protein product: CASRGDRTTEAFF.

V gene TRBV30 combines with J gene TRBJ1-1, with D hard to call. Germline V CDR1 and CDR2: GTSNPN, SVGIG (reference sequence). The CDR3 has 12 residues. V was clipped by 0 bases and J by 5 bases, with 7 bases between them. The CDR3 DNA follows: TGTGCCTGGAGTGTACTGCGAACTGAAGCTTTCTTT. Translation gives CAWSVLRTEAFF.

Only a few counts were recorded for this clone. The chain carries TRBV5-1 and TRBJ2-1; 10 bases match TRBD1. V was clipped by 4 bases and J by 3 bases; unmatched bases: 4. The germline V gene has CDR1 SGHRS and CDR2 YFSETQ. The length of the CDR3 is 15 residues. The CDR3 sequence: CASSPGQGFYNEQFF. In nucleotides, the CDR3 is TGCGCCAGCAGCCCGGGACAGGGGTTCTACAATGAGCAGTTCTTC.

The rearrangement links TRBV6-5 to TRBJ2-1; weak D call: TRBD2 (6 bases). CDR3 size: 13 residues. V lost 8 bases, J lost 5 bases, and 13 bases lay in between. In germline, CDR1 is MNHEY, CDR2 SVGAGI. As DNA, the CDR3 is TGTGCCAGCGGGACTTCGGTGGACAATGAGCAGTTCTTC. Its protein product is CASGTSVDNEQFF.

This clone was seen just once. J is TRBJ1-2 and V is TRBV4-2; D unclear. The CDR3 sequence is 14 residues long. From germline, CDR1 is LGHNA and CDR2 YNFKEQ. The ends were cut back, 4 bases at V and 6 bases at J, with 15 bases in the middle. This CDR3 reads CASSPGPRENGYTF. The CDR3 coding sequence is TGTGCCAGCAGCCCAGGACCGCGGGAGAATGGCTACACCTTC.

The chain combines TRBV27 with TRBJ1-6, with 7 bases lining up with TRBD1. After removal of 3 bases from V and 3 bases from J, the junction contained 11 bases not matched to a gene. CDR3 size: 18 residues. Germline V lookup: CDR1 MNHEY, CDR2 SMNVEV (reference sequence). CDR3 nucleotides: TGTGCCAGCAGTTTCGGAAACAGGGGCGGTAACTATAATTCACCCCTCCACTTT. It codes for CASSFGNRGGNYNSPLHF.

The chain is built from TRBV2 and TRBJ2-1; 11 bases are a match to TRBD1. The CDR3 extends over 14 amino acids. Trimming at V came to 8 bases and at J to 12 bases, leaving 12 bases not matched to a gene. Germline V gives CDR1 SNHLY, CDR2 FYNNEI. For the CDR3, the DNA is TGTGCCAGCTGCCGGGACAGGGGGGTATCTTTGCAGTTCTTC. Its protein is CASCRDRGVSLQFF.

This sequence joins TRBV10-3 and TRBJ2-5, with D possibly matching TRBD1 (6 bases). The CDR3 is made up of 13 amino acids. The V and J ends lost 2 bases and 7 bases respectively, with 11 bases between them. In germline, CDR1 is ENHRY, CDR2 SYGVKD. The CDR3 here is CAISEDRYGTQYF. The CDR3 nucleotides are TGTGCCATCAGTGAGGACAGGTACGGGACCCAGTACTTC.

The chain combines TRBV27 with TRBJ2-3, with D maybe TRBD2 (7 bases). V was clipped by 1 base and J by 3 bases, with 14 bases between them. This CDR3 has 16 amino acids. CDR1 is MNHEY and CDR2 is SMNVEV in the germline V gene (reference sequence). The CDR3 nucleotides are TGTGCCAGCAGTTTATGGGGGGGGCAGGGGACAGATACGCAGTATTTT. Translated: CASSLWGGQGTDTQYF.

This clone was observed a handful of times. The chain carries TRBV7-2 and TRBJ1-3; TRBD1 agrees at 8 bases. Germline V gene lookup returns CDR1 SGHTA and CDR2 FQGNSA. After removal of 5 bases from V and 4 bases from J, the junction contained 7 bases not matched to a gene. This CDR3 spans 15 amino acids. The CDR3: CASSPQGARGNTIYF. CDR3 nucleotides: TGTGCCAGCAGCCCCCAGGGGGCGCGAGGAAACACCATATATTTT.

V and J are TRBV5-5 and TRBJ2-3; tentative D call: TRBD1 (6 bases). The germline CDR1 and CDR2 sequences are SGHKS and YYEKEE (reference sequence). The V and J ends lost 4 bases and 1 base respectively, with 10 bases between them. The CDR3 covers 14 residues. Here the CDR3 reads CASSINRGTDTQYF. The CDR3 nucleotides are TGTGCCAGCAGCATAAACAGGGGCACAGATACGCAGTATTTT.

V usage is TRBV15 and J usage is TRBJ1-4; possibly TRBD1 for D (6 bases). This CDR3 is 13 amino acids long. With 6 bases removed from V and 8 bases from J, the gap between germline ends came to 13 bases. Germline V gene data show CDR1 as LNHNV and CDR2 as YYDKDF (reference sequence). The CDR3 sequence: CATSTGSGEKLFF. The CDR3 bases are TGTGCCACCAGTACAGGGTCTGGGGAAAAACTGTTTTTT.

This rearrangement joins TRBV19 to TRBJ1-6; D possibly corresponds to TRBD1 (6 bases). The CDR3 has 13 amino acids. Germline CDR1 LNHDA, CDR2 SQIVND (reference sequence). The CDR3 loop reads CKAGGAGNSPLHF. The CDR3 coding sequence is TGTAAGGCGGGGGGCGCCGGAAATTCACCCCTCCACTTT.

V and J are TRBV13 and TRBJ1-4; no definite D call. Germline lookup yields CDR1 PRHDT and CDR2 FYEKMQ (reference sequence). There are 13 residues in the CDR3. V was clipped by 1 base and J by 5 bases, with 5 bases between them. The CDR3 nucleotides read TGTGCCAGCAGCTTAGATCAAAATGAAAAACTGTTTTTT. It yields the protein CASSLDQNEKLFF.

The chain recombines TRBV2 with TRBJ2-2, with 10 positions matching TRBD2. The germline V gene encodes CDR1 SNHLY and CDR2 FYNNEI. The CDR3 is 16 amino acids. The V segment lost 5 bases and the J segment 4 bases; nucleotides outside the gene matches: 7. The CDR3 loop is CASSLSGGASTGELFF. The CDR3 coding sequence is TGTGCCAGCAGTTTAAGCGGGGGGGCCAGCACCGGGGAGCTGTTTTTT.

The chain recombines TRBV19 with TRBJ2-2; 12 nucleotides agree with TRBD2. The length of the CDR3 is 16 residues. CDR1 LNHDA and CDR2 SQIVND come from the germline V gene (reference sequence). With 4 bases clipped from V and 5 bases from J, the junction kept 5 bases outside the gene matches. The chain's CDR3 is CASSTGLAGWTGELFF. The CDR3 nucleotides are TGTGCCAGTAGTACCGGACTAGCGGGGTGGACCGGGGAGCTGTTTTTT. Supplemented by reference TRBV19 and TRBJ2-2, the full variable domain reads DGGITQSPKYLFRKEGQNVTLSCEQNLNHDAMYWYRQDPGQGLRLIYYSQIVNDFQKGDIAEGYSVSREKKESFPLTVTSAQKNPTAFYLCASSTGLAGWTGELFFGEGSRLTVL.

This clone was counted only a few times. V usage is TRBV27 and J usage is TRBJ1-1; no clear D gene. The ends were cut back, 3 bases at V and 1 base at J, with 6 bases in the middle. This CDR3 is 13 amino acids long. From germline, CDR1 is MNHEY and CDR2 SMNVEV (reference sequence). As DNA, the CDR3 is TGTGCCAGCAGTTTCACGGGGAACACTGAAGCTTTCTTT. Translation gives CASSFTGNTEAFF.

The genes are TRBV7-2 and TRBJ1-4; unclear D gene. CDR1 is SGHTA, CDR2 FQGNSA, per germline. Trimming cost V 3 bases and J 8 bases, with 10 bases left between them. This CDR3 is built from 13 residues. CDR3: CASSLLTGEKLFF. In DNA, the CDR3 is TGTGCCAGCAGCTTGCTTACGGGGGAAAAACTGTTTTTT.

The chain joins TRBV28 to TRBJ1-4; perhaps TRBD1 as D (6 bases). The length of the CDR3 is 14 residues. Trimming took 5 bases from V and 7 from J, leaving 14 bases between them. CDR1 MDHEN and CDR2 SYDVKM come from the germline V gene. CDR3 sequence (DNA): TGTGCCAGCAGTACAGGGACCCGCTTTGAAAAACTGTTTTTT. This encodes CASSTGTRFEKLFF.

This chain's CDR3 is CASSQVRGTPGNTIYF. The CDR3 DNA follows: TGTGCCAGCAGCCAAGTACGAGGCACCCCTGGAAACACCATATATTTT. The chain recombines TRBV14 with TRBJ1-3; D remains ambiguous. CDR3 length: 16 amino acids. V lost 1 base and J lost 2, with 12 bases in between. CDR1 and CDR2 (germline): SGHDN, FVKESK.

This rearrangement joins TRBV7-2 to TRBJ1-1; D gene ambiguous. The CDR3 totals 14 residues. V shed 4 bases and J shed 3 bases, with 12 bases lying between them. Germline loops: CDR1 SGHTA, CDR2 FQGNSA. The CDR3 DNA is TGTGCCAGCAGCTCCCCCCCAGAGGACACTGAAGCTTTCTTT. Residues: CASSSPPEDTEAFF.

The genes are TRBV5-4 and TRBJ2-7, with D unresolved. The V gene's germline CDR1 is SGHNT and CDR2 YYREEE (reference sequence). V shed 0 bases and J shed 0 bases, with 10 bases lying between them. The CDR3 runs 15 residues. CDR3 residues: CASSLGVHSSYEQYF. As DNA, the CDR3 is TGTGCCAGCAGCTTGGGGGTACACAGCTCCTACGAGCAGTACTTC.

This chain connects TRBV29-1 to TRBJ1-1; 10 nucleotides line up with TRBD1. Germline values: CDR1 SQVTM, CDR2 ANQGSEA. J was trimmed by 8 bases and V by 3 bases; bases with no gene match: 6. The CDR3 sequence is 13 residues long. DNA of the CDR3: TGCAGCGTTGAGGGGACAGGGGTCCCAGAAGCTTTCTTT. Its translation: CSVEGTGVPEAFF.

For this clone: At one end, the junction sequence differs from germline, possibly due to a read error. CDR3 sequence (DNA): TGTGCCAGCAGTTCACCCTCACAGGGGTCTAACTATGGTTACACCTTC. Encoded protein: CASSSPSQGSNYGYTF. The V and J genes are TRBV28 and TRBJ1-2; 7 bases agree with TRBD1. The CDR3 extends over 16 amino acids. Germline CDR1 is MDHEN and CDR2 is SYDVKM.

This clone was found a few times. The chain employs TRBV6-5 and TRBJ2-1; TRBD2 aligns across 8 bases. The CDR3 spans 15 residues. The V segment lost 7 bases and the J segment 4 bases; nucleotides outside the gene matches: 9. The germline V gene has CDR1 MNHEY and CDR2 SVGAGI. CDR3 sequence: CASTESGRPYNEQFF. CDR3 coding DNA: TGTGCCAGCACCGAGAGCGGGAGACCGTACAATGAGCAGTTCTTC.